This T cell receptor (beta chain) is from a study of blood T cells in healthy people across ages. Whole-study findings and limits: Long-lived donors carried more naive CD4+ cells and greater diversity than aged donors. The lack of PBMC sorting stopped any conclusive naive versus antigen-experienced comparison.

With a J-beta primer mix and a sample-barcoded 5' primer, a second PCR ran roughly 6 to 12 cycles. One entry per CDR3 protein results from TCRdb running MiXCR on the 5' RACE reads. The table has over a million distinct CDR3 sequences, approximately 63% seen once; the top ten hold more than 6%. Total RNA was extracted at no less than 5.5 micrograms per sample. Worth noting for this clonotype: Its antigen is as yet unknown.

This TCR came from a man aged 18 to 29 in good health. Sequenced sample: blood.

CDR3 amino acids: CASSVPGQSEAFF. The CDR3 DNA reads as TGTGCCAGCAGCGTCCCGGGACAGTCTGAAGCTTTCTTT. V and J are TRBV7-9 and TRBJ1-1, with 7 bases matching TRBD1. The CDR3 is made up of 13 amino acids. Looked up from germline, CDR1 is SEHNR and CDR2 is FQNEAQ (reference sequence). The V gene end was trimmed by 5 bases and the J gene end by 6 bases; junction bases not matched to a gene: 6.